Detailed here is one T cell receptor beta chain. Followed over time, Seattle patients had been enrolled while infection was active. This record comes from a study of blood T cell repertoires in COVID-19. Looking at the study overall: The samples span acute and convalescent COVID-19 from the United States, Italy and Spain.

Measured with immunoSEQ multiplex PCR; TCRdb has only the in-frame clones, and not every one. Altogether about 280,000 clones are present, 85% to 90% being singletons, with the ten largest covering approximately 10%. Germline CDR1 is SNHLY and CDR2 is FYNNEI. The CDR3 extends over 15 amino acids. The V end lost 4 bases, the J end lost 3 bases, and 13 bases lay between the germline ends. The source material was peripheral blood. The chain employs TRBV2 and TRBJ1-5; D possibly corresponds to TRBD1 (6 bases). This TCR was sampled from a woman aged 30 to 39 with COVID-19, enrolled during active disease. The CDR3 DNA reads as TGTGCCAGCAGTGGTCACTCAGGGGCCAATCAGCCCCAGCATTTT. It codes for CASSGHSGANQPQHF.